Presented here are 3 T cell receptor beta chains from one specimen sequenced in a study of CD8+ T cells in alopecia areata. Patients with alopecia areata provided lesional scalp punch biopsies as well as peripheral blood. RNA was isolated and reverse transcribed to cDNA, the sequencing template. Libraries were prepared by immunoSEQ multiplex PCR; TCRdb keeps only in-frame clonotypes and omits some of them. The sample carries some 9,800 clones, approximately 70% recorded once. Sequencing was performed on skin. These receptors came from a human donor with alopecia areata.

V gene TRBV5-4 combines with J gene TRBJ1-1, with 7 nucleotides matching TRBD1. The CDR3 runs 15 residues. Germline trimming cut 0 bases from V and 4 bases from J; bases unmatched to any gene: 6. The germline V gene encodes CDR1 SGHNT and CDR2 YYREEE (reference sequence). The CDR3 region has the DNA TGTGCCAGCAGCTTGGGATTTCAGGGGGGCACTGAAGCTTTCTTT. Translated, it gives CASSLGFQGGTEAFF.

DNA of the CDR3: TGTGCCTGGACCCGATCTAGGGGATACACGGGCTCCTACAATGAGCAGTTCTTC. This gives the protein CAWTRSRGYTGSYNEQFF. The chain couples TRBV30 to TRBJ2-1, with D perhaps matching TRBD1 (5 bases). V gave up 4 bases and J gave up 0 bases, with 22 bases separating them. The CDR3 contains 18 residues. Germline V gene data show CDR1 as GTSNPN and CDR2 as SVGIG (reference sequence).

V gene TRBV4-1 combines with J gene TRBJ2-7; 11 nucleotides line up with TRBD2. The CDR3 consists of 17 residues. The V and J ends lost 2 bases and 4 bases, in that order; junction bases with no gene match: 10. CDR1 and CDR2 (germline): MGHRA, YSYEKL. The CDR3 is CASSQLDFLAGGYEQYF. The DNA of the CDR3 is TGCGCCAGCAGCCAACTTGACTTTCTAGCGGGGGGATACGAGCAGTACTTC.